The sequence of this T cell receptor beta chain was determined in a study of blood T cells in healthy people across ages (dated by TCRdb to about 2015). The study in broad terms: Template switching captured roughly one uniquely barcoded TCR beta cDNA molecule per two T cells in model experiments. For two donors (one aged 18 to 30 and one aged 80 or older), the study analyzed two additional independent replicas of 1 million unique cDNA reads from the same blood draw. To track age-related changes in TCR beta repertoire diversity, the study relied on deep sequencing normalized with unique cDNA molecular identifiers. The donors were divided into four age groups: young (average around 16 years), middle-aged (about 40), aged (approximately 59) and long-lived (82).

The library relied on 5' RACE. The instrument given in TCRdb is Illumina HiSeq 2500. A second PCR of roughly 7 to 11 cycles was performed with a sample-barcoded 5' primer and a J-beta primer mix. Each TCR beta cDNA molecule received a unique molecular identifier from a template-switch 5' adaptor carrying 12 random nucleotides. Each sample yielded at least 2.5 million CDR3-containing paired-end reads. First-strand cDNA was synthesized from all RNA with the Mint cDNA synthesis kit, primed by a TRBC-specific oligonucleotide. After uracil-DNA glycosylase treatment, a first 18-cycle PCR used universal primers M1SS and BC2_uni_R on all cDNA. As for how the authors treated the data: For normalization, 1 million high-quality reads, each with a distinct molecular identifier, were randomly selected from each sample. Reads with shared molecular identifiers were discarded instead of being binned into consensus sequences. MiTCR, set to a Q25 quality threshold and the strictest error-elimination algorithm, was used for CDR3 identification, clonotype clustering and error correction. Lower-bound total TCR beta diversity was estimated with a nonparametric unseen species model using Euler transformation. TCRdb reprocessing: public reads trimmed at Q25 with fastp, clones called with MiXCR, in-frame beta chains kept. Rows merge per CDR3 protein into single entries with the most common DNA and genes. The V and J calls were determined by TCRdb, not by the authors. The sample profile shows more than 900,000 distinct CDR3 sequences; about 25% of them were found once. The ten top clones hold approximately 0.79% of the sample.

This clonotype was recorded a few times. It has no known antigen specificity. Base qualities are not provided; no much larger clone lies one nucleotide away. The V end loses 4 bases and the J end loses 2 bases, and a stretch of 15 bases separates them. CDR3 length: 16 amino acids, cysteine to phenylalanine. Left in the record is the CDR3 DNA by itself, 48 bases read in frame from the first base. As encoded in the germline V gene, CDR1 is MDHEN while CDR2 is SYDVKM. Broader findings and caveats from the paper: Estimates of total diversity based on one million sequenced T cells were considered lower bounds and underestimates. There was a strong correlation between observed TCR beta diversity and the percentage of naive T cells measured by flow cytometry. Observed TCR beta diversity per million T cells fell roughly linearly with age, and a significant reduction was already apparent by age around 39. Because donor CMV infection status was unknown, age-related changes in expanded clonotypes were potentially confounded. Compared with the aged group, the long-lived group had more naive CD4+ T cells, fewer expanded clones and increased TCR diversity, suggesting age selection. Bulk unsorted PBMC profiling prevented conclusive comparison of naive and antigen-experienced compartments.

Systemically healthy Caucasian individuals from Russia, some 36 in total and aged 6 to 90 years, were included as donors. Around 9.7 milliliters of peripheral blood were collected from each donor into EDTA-treated Vacutainer tubes. Ficoll-Paque density-gradient centrifugation was used to isolate PBMCs, with at least 6.5 million obtained per sample. Total RNA was extracted from PBMCs with Trizol reagent, with at least 6 micrograms obtained per sample. For every donor, flow cytometry on a PBMC aliquot measured the percentage of naive CD45RAhigh/CD27high T cells. The same sample was also used in a study of T cells of mothers and their children. As that second paper reports: Donors were nine systemically healthy Caucasian individuals: three mothers and their six children. cDNA synthesis consumed the entire amount of extracted RNA, loaded at about 1.6 ug RNA in each 15 ul reaction. In the second PCR, the M1S primer introduced both the sample barcodes and 2-4 random nucleotides. Each mother yielded over 8.5 million TCR beta CDR3 reads and each child 3 million to 3.5 million reads. Thymic selection shapes the output of TCR recombination in a similar way in related and unrelated pairs, and inherited differences have a minor effect. Normalized repertoire overlap in related mother-child pairs was always slightly higher than in unrelated mother-child pairs, but the difference was never significant. No persistent microchimeric T cell clones were detected, at a sensitivity of 90 to 100 clones per million clonotypes. To look for features that set related mother-child pairs apart from unrelated individuals, the researchers ran deep NGS to compare the TCR beta repertoires of mothers and children. Mothers averaged approximately 40 +/- 4 years of age and children averaged about 10 +/- 4 years. After adapter ligation with NEBNext reagents, the libraries were sequenced on Illumina HiSeq 2000 with 100+100 nt paired-end reads. To prevent cross-contamination, the mother and child libraries were prepared one month apart and sequenced in separate runs. Each donor had between about 450,000 and 2,100,000 distinct TCR beta clonotypes identified. Naive TCR beta clonotypes were estimated from low-frequency clonotypes matched to each donor's FACS-determined naive share, without sorting.

Recombination connected TRBV28 to TRBJ2-1; too little of a D gene remains to name it. The sample comprised blood. The sequence came from a girl aged 2-9 years in good health. CDR3 loop: CASSSTGLEAYNEQFF. Here is the DNA: TGTGCCAGCAGTTCCACGGGCCTTGAAGCCTACAATGAGCAGTTCTTC.